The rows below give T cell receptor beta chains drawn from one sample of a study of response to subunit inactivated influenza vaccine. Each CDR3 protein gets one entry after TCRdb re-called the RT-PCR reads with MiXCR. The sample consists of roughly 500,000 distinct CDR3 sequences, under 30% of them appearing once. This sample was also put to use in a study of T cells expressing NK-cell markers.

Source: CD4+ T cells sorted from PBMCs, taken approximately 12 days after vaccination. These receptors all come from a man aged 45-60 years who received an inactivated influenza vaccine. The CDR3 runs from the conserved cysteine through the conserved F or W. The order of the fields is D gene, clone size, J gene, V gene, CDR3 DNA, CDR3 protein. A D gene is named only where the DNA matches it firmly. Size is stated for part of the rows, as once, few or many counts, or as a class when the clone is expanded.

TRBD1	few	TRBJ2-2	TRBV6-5	TGTGCCAGCAGTTACTCCCCTGGACAGGGGAGCACCGGGGAGCTGTTTTTT	CASSYSPGQGSTGELFF
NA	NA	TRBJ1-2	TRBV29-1	TGCAGCGTTACAAGAGACCCAGCTAACTATGGCTACACCTTC	CSVTRDPANYGYTF
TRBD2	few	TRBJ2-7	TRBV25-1	TGTGCCAGCACCCCGGGACTAGCGGGCGCCTACGAGCAGTACTTC	CASTPGLAGAYEQYF
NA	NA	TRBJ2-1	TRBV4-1	TGCGCCAGCAGCCAAGATATCACAGGCTCCTACAATGAGCAGTTCTTC	CASSQDITGSYNEQFF
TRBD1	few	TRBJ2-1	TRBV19	TGTGCCAGTAGTGCGCCGGGACAGGGAATGATCAGCTCCTACAATGAGCAGTTCTTC	CASSAPGQGMISSYNEQFF
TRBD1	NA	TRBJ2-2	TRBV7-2	TGTGCCAGCAGCCGCCGACAGGGGGCCATATCCGGGGAGCTGTTTTTT	CASSRRQGAISGELFF
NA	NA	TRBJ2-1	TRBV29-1	TGCAGCGCCTCCGGGACACAAAAATCCTACAATGAGCAGTTCTTC	CSASGTQKSYNEQFF
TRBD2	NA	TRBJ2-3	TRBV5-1	TGCGCCAGCAGCTTAAGGACTAGCGGGAGGGTATCCACAGCGGAGGATACGCAGTATTTT	CASSLRTSGRVSTAEDTQYF
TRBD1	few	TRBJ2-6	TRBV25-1	TGTGCCAGCATCAGTAACAGGGGGCGCACTGGGGCCAACGTCCTGACTTTC	CASISNRGRTGANVLTF
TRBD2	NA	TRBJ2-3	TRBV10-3	TGTGCCATCACCAACGGGGGGACAGATACGCAGTATTTT	CAITNGGTDTQYF
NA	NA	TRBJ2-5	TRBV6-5	TGTGCCAGCAGTACCCCAAGACCCCAATCGTACTTC	CASSTPRPQSYF
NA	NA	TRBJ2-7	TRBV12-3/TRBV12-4	TGTGCCAGCAGCCCCGGGACTGGGAGCCTTATCGAGCAGTACTTC	CASSPGTGSLIEQYF
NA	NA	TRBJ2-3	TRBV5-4	TGTGCCAGCAGCCGAGGGGGGGAATACACAGATACGCAGTATTTT	CASSRGGEYTDTQYF
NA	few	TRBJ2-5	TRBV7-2	TGTGCCAGCAGCTCCATGACTAGTTCGGGGCAGACCCAGTACTTC	CASSSMTSSGQTQYF
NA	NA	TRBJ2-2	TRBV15	TGTGCCACCAGCGCGCAGAGAGGGTCGCACACCGGGGAGCTGTTTTTT	CATSAQRGSHTGELFF
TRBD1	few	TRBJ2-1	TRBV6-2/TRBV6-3	TGTGCCAGCAGCCGGAGGACAGGGGGACTTAACAATGAGCAGTTCTTC	CASSRRTGGLNNEQFF
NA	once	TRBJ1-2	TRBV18	TGTGCCAGCTCACCAGTCGCAGAATTCTATGGCTACACCTTC	CASSPVAEFYGYTF
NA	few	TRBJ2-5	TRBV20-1	TGCAGTGCTAGTCGCAGGGTAGAGACCCAGTACTTC	CSASRRVETQYF
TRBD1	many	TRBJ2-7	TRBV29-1	TGCAGCGTTAACGGGGACAGCCTCGCCTACGAGCAGTACTTC	CSVNGDSLAYEQYF
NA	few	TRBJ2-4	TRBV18	TGTGCCAGCTCACCAGTGGGTCAGATCATTCAGTACTTC	CASSPVGQIIQYF
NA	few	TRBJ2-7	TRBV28	TGTGCCAGCAGTTACCGACATTTCGAGCAGTACTTC	CASSYRHFEQYF
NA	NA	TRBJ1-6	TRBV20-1	TGCAGTGCTACCCGAGACGCCCTCCACTTT	CSATRDALHF
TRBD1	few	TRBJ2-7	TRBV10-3	TGTGCCATCAGGGGGGACAGGGGGTTGAGCGAGCAGTACTTC	CAIRGDRGLSEQYF
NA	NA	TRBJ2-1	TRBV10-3	TGTGCCATCAGTGCTGCCGGGGAGAGCTACAATGAGCAGTTCTTC	CAISAAGESYNEQFF
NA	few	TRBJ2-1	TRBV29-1	TGCAGCGTTGAAGATCACGTCCACAATGAGCAGTTCTTC	CSVEDHVHNEQFF
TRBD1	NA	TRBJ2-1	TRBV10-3	TGTGCCATCAGTTCTGGGACAGGGAACTCCTACAATGAGCAGTTCTTC	CAISSGTGNSYNEQFF
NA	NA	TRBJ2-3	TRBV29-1	TGCAGCGTCAAACCTCCCACAGATACGCAGTATTTT	CSVKPPTDTQYF
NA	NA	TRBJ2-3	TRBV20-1	TGCAGTGCTAGAAGAGGGAGGTATAGCACAGATACGCAGTATTTT	CSARRGRYSTDTQYF
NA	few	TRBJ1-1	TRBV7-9	TGTGCCAGCAGCCTGGGGACACAGCTTACTTATGAAGCTTTCTTT	CASSLGTQLTYEAFF
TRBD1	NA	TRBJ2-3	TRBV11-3	TGTGCCAGCAGCTTAACCCTGGACAGGTCGGATACGCAGTATTTT	CASSLTLDRSDTQYF
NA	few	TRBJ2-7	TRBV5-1	TGCGCCAGCAGCTCCCTACCTCAGACAGGATCCTACGAGCAGTACTTC	CASSSLPQTGSYEQYF
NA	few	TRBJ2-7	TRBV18	TGTGCCAGCTCACAACAGGGCGCGAGGCTGTTCGAGCAGTACTTC	CASSQQGARLFEQYF
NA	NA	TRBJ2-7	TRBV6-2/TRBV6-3	TGTGCCAGCAGGGACAGTCTCTACGAGCAGTACTTC	CASRDSLYEQYF
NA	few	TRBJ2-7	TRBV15	TGTGCCACTACCAGAGAACCCGGACAAGATTACGAGCAGTACTTC	CATTREPGQDYEQYF
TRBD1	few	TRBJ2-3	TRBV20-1	TGCAGTGCTAGTCCGGACAGGGGAAGGTCAGATACGCAGTATTTT	CSASPDRGRSDTQYF
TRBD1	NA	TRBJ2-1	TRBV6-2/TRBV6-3	TGTGCCAGCATCCGTGACAGGGGGCGTAGAAATGAGCAGTTCTTC	CASIRDRGRRNEQFF
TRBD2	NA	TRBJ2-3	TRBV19	TGTGCCACGACTAGCGGGATCAGTCTCGGGACAGATACGCAGTATTTT	CATTSGISLGTDTQYF
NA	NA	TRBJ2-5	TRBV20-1	TGCAGTGCTACGGCGGACTGGTACCAAGAGACCCAGTACTTC	CSATADWYQETQYF
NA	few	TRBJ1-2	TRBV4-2	TGTGCCAGCAGCCAAGTAAACAGTCTCTATGGCTACACCTTC	CASSQVNSLYGYTF
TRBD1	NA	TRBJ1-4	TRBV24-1	TGTGCCACCAGTGACCCCGGACAGGACCGAGGAAAACTGTTTTTT	CATSDPGQDRGKLFF
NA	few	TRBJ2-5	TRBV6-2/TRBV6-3	TGTGCCAGCAGTTACAAGACCTATTTCCAAGAGACCCAGTACTTC	CASSYKTYFQETQYF